Shown below are 18 T cell receptor beta chains from a single sample sequenced in a study of blood T cell repertoires in COVID-19. Assay used: immunoSEQ multiplex PCR; TCRdb lists only in-frame clones, some missing. Altogether about 86,000 clones are present, roughly four fifths being singletons, with the ten largest covering 0.95% to 1.5%. What was sequenced was peripheral blood. The receptors stem from an elderly woman with acute or convalescent COVID-19.

This clone has a handful of counts. The chain joins TRBV11-2 to TRBJ2-1; 11 bases are a match to TRBD2. This CDR3 comprises 15 residues. With V trimmed by 2 bases and J by 7 bases, 4 bases remained unmatched. Per germline, CDR1 SGHAT and CDR2 FQNNGV. CDR3 coding DNA: TGTGCCAGCAGCTTACCACTAGCGGGAGCAAATGAGCAGTTCTTC. Amino acid sequence: CASSLPLAGANEQFF. Full variable domain (outside the CDR3, taken from reference TRBV11-2 and TRBJ2-1): EAGVAQSPRYKIIEKRQSVAFWCNPISGHATLYWYQQILGQGPKLLIQFQNNGVVDDSQLPKDRFSAERLKGVDSTLKIQPAKLEDSAVYLCASSLPLAGANEQFFGPGTRLTVL.

The chain carries TRBV12-3 or TRBV12-4 and TRBJ2-7; 7 bases match TRBD1. Losses at the gene ends were 5 bases for V and 6 bases for J; bases not matched to a gene: 4. This CDR3 spans 12 amino acids. CDR3 residues: CASSRQGSEQYF. The CDR3 DNA reads as TGTGCCAGCAGTCGACAGGGCAGCGAGCAGTACTTC.

This chain uses TRBV2 with TRBJ1-1; TRBD1 matches at 8 bases. Germline trimming cut 6 bases from V and 6 bases from J; bases unmatched to any gene: 9. This CDR3 contains 14 residues. From germline, CDR1 is SNHLY and CDR2 FYNNEI. The CDR3 sequence is CASSQQGEGAEAFF. The DNA for the CDR3 is TGTGCCAGCAGCCAACAGGGGGAAGGGGCTGAAGCTTTCTTT.

J is TRBJ1-2 and V is TRBV5-4; 7 nucleotides match TRBD1. This CDR3 spans 15 amino acids. Trimming removed 4 bases from V and 5 bases from J; junction bases left unmatched: 11. Germline V lookup: CDR1 SGHNT, CDR2 YYREEE (reference sequence). The CDR3 sequence: CASSPDPDRPYGYTF. The CDR3 DNA reads as TGTGCCAGCAGCCCCGACCCGGACAGGCCGTATGGCTACACCTTC.

This chain joins TRBV4-1 and TRBJ1-2; 7 bases map to TRBD1. Germline CDR1 and CDR2: MGHRA and YSYEKL. The CDR3 runs 18 residues. Trimming removed 0 bases from V and 4 bases from J; junction bases left unmatched: 14. In DNA form, the CDR3 reads TGCGCCAGCAGCCAAGAGGGGGGTGGAGGGGGCTTGATCTATGGCTACACCTTC. It yields the protein CASSQEGGGGGLIYGYTF.

The J gene is TRBJ2-1, the V gene TRBV6-1; 7 bases match TRBD2. CDR3 length equals 15 residues. Trimming removed 3 bases from V and 7 bases from J; junction bases left unmatched: 9. Germline V gene sequence: CDR1 MNHNS, CDR2 SASEGT. The CDR3 DNA sequence: TGTGCCAGCAGTGAGAGCCTTGGTAGCGGGAATGAGCAGTTCTTC. It is translated as CASSESLGSGNEQFF.

The chain has TRBV29-1 and TRBJ2-7, with a tentative D call TRBD2 (6 bases). The V end was cut by 6 bases, the J end by 6 bases, with 21 bases between. The CDR3 covers 14 residues. Germline V gene lookup returns CDR1 SQVTM and CDR2 ANQGSEA. CDR3 coding DNA: TGCAGCGTCACGTCGCGGGGACGAGGAGGCGAGCAGTACTTC. Protein sequence: CSVTSRGRGGEQYF.

The V call is TRBV7-9, the J call TRBJ2-1; 8 nucleotides match TRBD2. V dropped 7 bases and J dropped 9; count of bases not matched to a gene: 8. Germline V gene lookup returns CDR1 SEHNR and CDR2 FQNEAQ (reference sequence). The CDR3 is 13 residues long. CDR3 region: CASTPGGGSEQFF. The DNA of the CDR3 is TGTGCCAGCACCCCGGGCGGGGGGAGTGAGCAGTTCTTC.

This rearrangement joins TRBV5-1 to TRBJ2-7; the D gene is possibly TRBD1 (6 bases). The CDR3 has 15 amino acids. The V gene's germline CDR1 is SGHRS and CDR2 YFSETQ. V was clipped by 0 bases and J by 4 bases, with 14 bases between them. In nucleotides, the CDR3 is TGCGCCAGCAGCTTGGCACAGGGTGATTCTTACGAGCAGTACTTC. Residues: CASSLAQGDSYEQYF. The variable domain in full, with the rest retrieved from reference TRBV5-1 and TRBJ2-7, is KAGVTQTPRYLIKTRGQQVTLSCSPISGHRSVSWYQQTPGQGLQFLFEYFSETQRNKGNFPGRFSGRQFSNSRSEMNVSTLELGDSALYLCASSLAQGDSYEQYFGPGTRLTVT.

V usage is TRBV6-1 and J usage is TRBJ1-2; D remains unclear. CDR1 is MNHNS and CDR2 is SASEGT in the germline V gene. The CDR3 covers 12 residues. Trimming stripped 3 bases from V and 4 bases from J, with 6 bases between. CDR3 in amino acids: CASSDHSYGYTF. For the CDR3, the DNA is TGTGCCAGCAGTGACCACAGCTATGGCTACACCTTC.

The rearrangement joins TRBV28 to TRBJ1-2; tentatively, D is TRBD1 (5 bases). Germline V gene data show CDR1 as MDHEN and CDR2 as SYDVKM. The germline V and J ends were trimmed by 5 bases and 5 bases, with 15 bases remaining between them. The CDR3 length is 14 residues. The DNA for the CDR3 is TGTGCCAGCAGTCTTTTCGACAGCCGGTATGGCTACACCTTC. This sequence encodes CASSLFDSRYGYTF.

This chain uses TRBV5-1 with TRBJ2-4; possibly TRBD2 for D (6 bases). CDR1 is SGHRS, CDR2 YFSETQ, per germline. Trimming took 4 bases from V and 7 from J, leaving 12 bases between them. The length of the CDR3 is 13 residues. The CDR3 loop is CASSTGGDNIQYF. CDR3 DNA sequence: TGCGCCAGCAGCACCGGGGGAGATAACATTCAGTACTTC. Complete variable domain (other parts from reference TRBV5-1 and TRBJ2-4): KAGVTQTPRYLIKTRGQQVTLSCSPISGHRSVSWYQQTPGQGLQFLFEYFSETQRNKGNFPGRFSGRQFSNSRSEMNVSTLELGDSALYLCASSTGGDNIQYFGAGTRLSVL.

CDR3 in amino acids: CASSLGTGPSDPQHF. For the CDR3, the DNA is TGTGCCAGCAGCTTAGGGACAGGCCCATCGGATCCCCAGCATTTT. The gene calls are TRBV7-2 and TRBJ1-5; TRBD1 agrees at 7 bases. Germline trimming cut 1 base from V and 10 bases from J; bases unmatched to any gene: 10. This CDR3 is built from 15 residues. Germline V gene data show CDR1 as SGHTA and CDR2 as FQGNSA.

This sequence joins TRBV6-4 and TRBJ1-5; 7 bases match TRBD1. The CDR3 is 14 residues long. In germline, CDR1 is MRHNA, CDR2 SNTAGT. The V gene end was trimmed by 2 bases and the J gene end by 7 bases; junction bases not matched to a gene: 5. The CDR3 here is CASSDGVGQQPQHF. The DNA of the CDR3 is TGTGCCAGCAGTGACGGGGTGGGACAGCAGCCCCAGCATTTT.

The chain combines TRBV19 with TRBJ1-1; 8 bases match TRBD1. V shed 3 bases, J shed 5 bases, and the junction held 5 bases outside the gene matches. Germline values: CDR1 LNHDA, CDR2 SQIVND (reference sequence). The CDR3 covers 14 residues. The CDR3 loop reads CASSIYRGGTEAFF. The CDR3 nucleotides read TGTGCCAGTAGTATTTACAGGGGGGGTACTGAAGCTTTCTTT.

The chain has TRBV2 and TRBJ1-1; D is possibly TRBD1 (5 bases). Germline lookup yields CDR1 SNHLY and CDR2 FYNNEI. The V gene lost 4 bases and the J gene lost 4 bases, with 16 bases spanning the gap. The length of the CDR3 is 15 residues. The CDR3 DNA is TGTGCCAGCAGTGTCTCAGGGCCGATTGGCACTGAAGCTTTCTTT. Protein product: CASSVSGPIGTEAFF.

This chain uses TRBV7-2 with TRBJ1-1, with D maybe TRBD1 (5 bases). V was trimmed by 5 bases and J by 7 bases, leaving 23 bases between them. The CDR3 covers 16 residues. CDR1 and CDR2 (germline): SGHTA, FQGNSA. The CDR3 is CASSTGLFRLAYEAFF. CDR3 nucleotides: TGTGCCAGCAGCACGGGACTTTTCCGCCTAGCCTATGAAGCTTTCTTT.

The V gene is TRBV29-1, the J gene TRBJ2-3, with 7 bases that match TRBD2. V lost 3 bases to trimming and J lost 8 bases; unmatched junction nucleotides: 11. Per germline, CDR1 SQVTM and CDR2 ANQGSEA. The CDR3 sequence is 14 residues long. CDR3 region: CSVEVYTGGGTQYF. For the CDR3, the DNA is TGCAGCGTTGAGGTCTACACGGGAGGCGGTACGCAGTATTTT.